This T cell receptor beta chain was identified during a study of blood T cell repertoires in COVID-19. Across the whole study: COVID-19 samples from acute and convalescent phases originated in the United States, Italy and Spain. The analysed material was cDNA or gDNA that came from T cells, B-cell-depleted T cells, or PBMCs.

In the authors' workflow: Nucleated cell counts were estimated from reference gene primer amplification. Measured with immunoSEQ multiplex PCR; TCRdb has only the in-frame clones, and not every one. D and trimming were read from the DNA, whereas the V and J calls and clone size are those reported in that table. The table includes fewer than 150,000 clones, roughly four fifths detected once. This clone was picked up a small number of times. Germline values: CDR1 SGHAT, CDR2 FQDESV (reference sequence). The V end lost 2 bases, the J end lost 4 bases, and 15 bases lay between the germline ends. This CDR3 has 16 residues.

The chain uses TRBV11-1 and TRBJ1-3; D unresolved. Sequencing input: peripheral blood. This TCR came from a human donor in a cohort sampled during active COVID-19. CDR3 sequence reads: CASSLLRGQSGNTIYF. The CDR3 bases are TGTGCCAGCAGCTTATTAAGAGGGCAATCCGGAAACACCATATATTTT.